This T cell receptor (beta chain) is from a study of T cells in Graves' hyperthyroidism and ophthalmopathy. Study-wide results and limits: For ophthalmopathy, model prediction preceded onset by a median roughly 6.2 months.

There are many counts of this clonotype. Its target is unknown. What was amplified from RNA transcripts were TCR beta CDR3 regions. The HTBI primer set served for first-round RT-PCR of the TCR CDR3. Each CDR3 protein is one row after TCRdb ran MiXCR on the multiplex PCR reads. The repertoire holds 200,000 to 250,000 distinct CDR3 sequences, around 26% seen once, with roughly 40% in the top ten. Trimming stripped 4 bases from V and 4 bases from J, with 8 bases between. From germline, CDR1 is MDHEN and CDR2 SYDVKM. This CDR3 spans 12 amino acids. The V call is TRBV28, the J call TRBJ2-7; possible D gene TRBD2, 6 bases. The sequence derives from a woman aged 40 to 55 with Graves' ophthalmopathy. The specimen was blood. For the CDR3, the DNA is TGTGCCAGCAGTTGGGGGGAGTACGAGCAGTACTTC. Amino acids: CASSWGEYEQYF. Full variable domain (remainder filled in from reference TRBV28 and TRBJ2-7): DVKVTQSSRYLVKRTGEKVFLECVQDMDHENMFWYRQDPGLGLRLIYFSYDVKMKEKGDIPEGYSVSREKKERFSLILESASTNQTSMYLCASSWGEYEQYFGPGTRLTVT.